The present TCR beta chain was sequenced within a study of cytomegalovirus exposure and HLA in healthy donors. In the study overall: Around 180 million T cells yielded 117 million unique TCR beta sequences in earlier analysis.

The V gene's germline CDR1 is SGHRS and CDR2 YFSETQ. With V trimmed by 0 bases and J by 7 bases, 9 bases remained unmatched. There are 17 residues in the CDR3. Notes on this clone: Antigen unknown.

Study observations and caveats: A previous analysis found most TCR beta V segments productive roughly 90% or roughly 30% of the time. A later examination showed that TCR association rates differed by HLA locus, with DRB1 most and HLA-C fewest. The authors enumerated 164 TCR beta chains as linked to cytomegalovirus.

PCR primers comprised 60 Vbeta and 13 Jbeta primers. Sequencing was performed with immunoSEQ multiplex PCR; in TCRdb, only in-frame clones are kept and a portion is missing. The repertoire includes approximately 120,000 clones, more than 80% of them detected once, and less than 7% sits in the top ten. The sample comprised PBMCs. The V gene is TRBV5-1, the J gene TRBJ1-6; 8 bases match TRBD1. The origin of this receptor is a woman aged 25 to 39 in good health and CMV-seropositive. Here the CDR3 reads CASSLVVRDRRNSPLHF. The CDR3 nucleotides read TGCGCCAGCAGCTTGGTTGTTCGGGACAGGAGGAATTCACCCCTCCACTTT. Full variable domain (outside the CDR3, taken from reference TRBV5-1 and TRBJ1-6): KAGVTQTPRYLIKTRGQQVTLSCSPISGHRSVSWYQQTPGQGLQFLFEYFSETQRNKGNFPGRFSGRQFSNSRSEMNVSTLELGDSALYLCASSLVVRDRRNSPLHFGNGTRLTVT.